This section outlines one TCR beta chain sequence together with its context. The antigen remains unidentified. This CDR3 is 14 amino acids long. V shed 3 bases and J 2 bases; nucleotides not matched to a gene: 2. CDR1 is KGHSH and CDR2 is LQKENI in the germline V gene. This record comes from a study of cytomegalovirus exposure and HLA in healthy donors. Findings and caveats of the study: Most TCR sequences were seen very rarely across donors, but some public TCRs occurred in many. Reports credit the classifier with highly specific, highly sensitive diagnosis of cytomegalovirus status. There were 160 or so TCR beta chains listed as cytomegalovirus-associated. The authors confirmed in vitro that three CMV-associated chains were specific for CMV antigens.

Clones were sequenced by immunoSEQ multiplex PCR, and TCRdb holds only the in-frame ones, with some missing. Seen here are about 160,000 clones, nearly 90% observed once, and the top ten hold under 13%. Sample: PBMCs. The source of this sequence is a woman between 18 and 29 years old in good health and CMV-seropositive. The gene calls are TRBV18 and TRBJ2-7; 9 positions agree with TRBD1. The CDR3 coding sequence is TGTGCCAGCTCACCCGGACAGGGGCCCTACGAGCAGTACTTC. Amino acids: CASSPGQGPYEQYF.